The 3 T cell receptor beta chains reported below all come from one sample, sequenced in a study of T-cell memory formation after mild COVID-19. TCRdb reprocessed the 5' RACE reads with MiXCR, giving one entry per CDR3 protein. The data hold around 150,000 distinct CDR3 sequences, with more than 9% observed a single time. Material for sequencing was PBMCs or a T cell subset sorted from them (not recorded which). These TCRs come from a man between 18 and 35 years old who had mild COVID-19 (a few samples of this study predate the infection). Cell type and time point are not known.

This chain links TRBV11-2 with TRBJ2-1; 14 bases are shared with TRBD2. This CDR3 contains 15 residues. Germline V gene data show CDR1 as SGHAT and CDR2 as FQNNGV. Trimming at V came to 4 bases and at J to 6 bases, leaving 2 bases not matched to a gene. The CDR3 is CASSWGLAGVNEQFF. The CDR3 DNA reads as TGTGCCAGCAGCTGGGGACTAGCGGGGGTCAATGAGCAGTTCTTC.

The CDR3 sequence: CSVHDNNYGYTF. CDR3 coding DNA: TGCAGCGTCCATGACAATAACTATGGCTACACCTTC. The chain recombines TRBV29-1 with TRBJ1-2, with D hard to call. From germline, CDR1 is SQVTM and CDR2 ANQGSEA. CDR3 length: 12 residues. V was shortened by 6 bases and J by 1 base, with 9 bases between the two germline ends.

This clonotype showed up just once. The gene calls are TRBV7-2 and TRBJ1-5; 9 positions agree with TRBD1. The CDR3 loop spans 15 amino acids. Germline loops: CDR1 SGHTA, CDR2 FQGNSA. V was pared by 5 bases and J by 7 bases, with 9 bases of the junction left unmatched. The DNA for the CDR3 is TGTGCCAGCAGCCCGGACAGGGGACGAGGGCAGCCCCAGCATTTT. Residues: CASSPDRGRGQPQHF. The full variable domain, with the rest looked up from reference TRBV7-2 and TRBJ1-5, is GAGVSQSPSNKVTEKGKDVELRCDPISGHTALYWYRQSLGQGLEFLIYFQGNSAPDKSGLPSDRFSAERTGGSVSTLTIQRTQQEDSAVYLCASSPDRGRGQPQHFGDGTRLSIL.